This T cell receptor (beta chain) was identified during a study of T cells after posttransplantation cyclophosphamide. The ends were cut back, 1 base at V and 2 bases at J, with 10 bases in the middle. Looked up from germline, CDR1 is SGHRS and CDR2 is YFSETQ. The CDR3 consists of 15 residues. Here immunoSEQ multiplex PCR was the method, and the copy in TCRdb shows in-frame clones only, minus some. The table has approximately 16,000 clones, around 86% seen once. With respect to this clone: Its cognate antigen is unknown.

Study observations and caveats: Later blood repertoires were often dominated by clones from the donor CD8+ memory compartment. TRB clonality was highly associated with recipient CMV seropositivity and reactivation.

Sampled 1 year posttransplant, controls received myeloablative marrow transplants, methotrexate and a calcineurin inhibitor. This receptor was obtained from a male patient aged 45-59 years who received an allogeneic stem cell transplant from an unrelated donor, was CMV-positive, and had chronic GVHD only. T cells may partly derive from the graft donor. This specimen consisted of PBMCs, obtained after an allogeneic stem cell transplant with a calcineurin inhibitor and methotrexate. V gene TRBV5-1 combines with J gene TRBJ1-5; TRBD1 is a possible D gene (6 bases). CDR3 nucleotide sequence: TGCGCCAGCAGCTTGCAGGGGACCCGCAATCAGCCCCAGCATTTT. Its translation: CASSLQGTRNQPQHF.